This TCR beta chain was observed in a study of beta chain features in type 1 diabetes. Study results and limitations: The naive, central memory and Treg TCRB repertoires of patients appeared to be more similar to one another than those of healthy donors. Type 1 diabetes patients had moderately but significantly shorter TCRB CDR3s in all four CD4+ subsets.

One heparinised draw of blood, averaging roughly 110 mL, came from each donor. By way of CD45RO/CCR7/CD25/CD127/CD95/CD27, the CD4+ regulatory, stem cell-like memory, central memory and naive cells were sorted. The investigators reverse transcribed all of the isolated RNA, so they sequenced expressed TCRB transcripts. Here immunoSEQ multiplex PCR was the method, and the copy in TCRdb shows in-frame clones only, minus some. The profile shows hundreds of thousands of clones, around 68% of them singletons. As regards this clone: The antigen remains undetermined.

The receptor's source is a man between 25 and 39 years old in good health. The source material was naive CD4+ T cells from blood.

Here the CDR3 DNA reads TGTGCCAGCACCCAGGGCTCCTACGAGCAGTACTTC. It translates to CASTQGSYEQYF. The J gene is TRBJ2-7, the V gene TRBV2; D possibly corresponds to TRBD1 (5 bases). V lost 7 bases and J lost 0, with 7 bases in between. CDR3 length: 12 amino acids. Germline V lookup: CDR1 SNHLY, CDR2 FYNNEI.